This TCR beta chain was profiled in a study of OX40 agonist ivuxolimab in advanced cancers. Study-level information: In this cohort, patients received ivuxolimab, an agonistic anti-OX40 (CD134) antibody.

Overall study results and limits: At 0.1 to 3.0 mg/kg and by week 6, clonal expansion occurred in CD4+ and CD8+ blood T cells. The mean number of expanded clones was higher in CD8+ T cells than in CD4+.

The CDR3 spans 15 residues. Sampling of blood occurred at baseline, cycle 4 day 1, and cycle 7 day 1. Repertoires were generated with immunoSEQ multiplex PCR, while TCRdb's copy carries only in-frame clones and drops some. The sample contains around 35,000 clones, 81% of which appear only once. This clone was counted between two and nine times. Its cognate antigen is unknown. This TCR derives from an adult with an advanced solid tumor such as melanoma, head and neck, liver or kidney cancer. The sequences come from CD4+ or CD8+ T cells sorted from blood, collected in a trial of the OX40 agonist ivuxolimab. The rearrangement links TRBV21-1 to TRBJ1-5. TRBV21-1 represents a pseudogene. For the CDR3, the DNA is TGTGCCAGCAGCAAAGGGAAGATTAATGATCAGCCCCAGCATTTT. Protein sequence: CASSKGKINDQPQHF.